These 3 T cell receptor beta chains were all obtained from the same sample, sequenced in a study of early T cells in non-severe SARS-CoV-2 infection. TCRdb re-analysed the 5' RACE reads in MiXCR, keeping a single row per CDR3 protein. This sample has 55,000 to 75,000 distinct CDR3 sequences, with approximately 7.7% found just once. Sequencing was performed on whole blood. These receptors were collected from an adult who was a healthcare worker with PCR-confirmed SARS-CoV-2 infection or an uninfected control (not recorded which).

This clonotype was found a few times. This sequence joins TRBV28 and TRBJ1-1; D is unclear. Germline-derived CDR1 and CDR2 are MDHEN and SYDVKM. Deletions cut 5 bases from V and 12 bases from J, with 7 bases between. The CDR3 consists of 9 residues. CDR3 in DNA: TGTGCCAGCAGTCCCCCCCCTTTCTTT. It is translated as CASSPPPFF.

In its sample, this clonotype was seen a few times. The rearrangement uses TRBV28 and TRBJ1-4; the match to TRBD1 covers 8 bases. CDR3 length: 14 amino acids. The junction had 6 bases not matched to a gene; V was cut back by 4 bases and J by 8 bases. Germline-derived CDR1 and CDR2 are MDHEN and SYDVKM. For the CDR3, the DNA is TGTGCCAGCAGTTACCGACAGGGGAGGGAAAAACTGTTTTTT. It codes for CASSYRQGREKLFF.

The sample holds a few counts of this clonotype. The chain is built from TRBV5-1 and TRBJ2-5; a weak D match, TRBD2 (5 bases). Trimming took off 9 bases at V and 2 bases at J, with 14 bases between the two ends. CDR1 is SGHRS, CDR2 YFSETQ, per germline. The CDR3 is 13 residues long. CDR3 in DNA: TGCGCCACTAGCCGGACTGGGCAAGAGACCCAGTACTTC. As protein: CATSRTGQETQYF. The whole variable domain, filled in from reference TRBV5-1 and TRBJ2-5, reads KAGVTQTPRYLIKTRGQQVTLSCSPISGHRSVSWYQQTPGQGLQFLFEYFSETQRNKGNFPGRFSGRQFSNSRSEMNVSTLELGDSALYLCATSRTGQETQYFGPGTRLLVL.